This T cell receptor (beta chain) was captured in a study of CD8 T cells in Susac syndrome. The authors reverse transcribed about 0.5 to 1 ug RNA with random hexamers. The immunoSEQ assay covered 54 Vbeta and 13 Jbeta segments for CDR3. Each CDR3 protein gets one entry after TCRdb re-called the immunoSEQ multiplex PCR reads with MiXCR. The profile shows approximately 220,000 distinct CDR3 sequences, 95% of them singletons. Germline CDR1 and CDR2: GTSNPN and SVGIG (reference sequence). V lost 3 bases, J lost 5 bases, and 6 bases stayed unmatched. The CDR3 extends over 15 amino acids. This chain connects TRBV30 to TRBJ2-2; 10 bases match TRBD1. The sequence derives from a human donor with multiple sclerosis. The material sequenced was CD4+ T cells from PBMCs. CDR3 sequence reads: CAWRWTGGTTGELFF. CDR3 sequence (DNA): TGTGCCTGGAGGTGGACAGGGGGTACGACCGGGGAGCTGTTTTTT.